This T cell receptor (beta chain) is from a study of OX40 agonist ivuxolimab in advanced cancers. Across the study: Patients were dosed with the agonistic anti-OX40 (CD134) antibody ivuxolimab.

Clones were sequenced by immunoSEQ multiplex PCR, and TCRdb holds only the in-frame ones, with some missing. Of about 48,000 clones listed, 84% are singletons. Comment on this clone: Its antigen remains unknown.

V lost 0 bases to trimming and J lost 5 bases; unmatched junction nucleotides: 6. The CDR3 totals 16 residues. The V gene's germline CDR1 is SGHRS and CDR2 YFSETQ. Overall study findings and caveats: Among the nonresponders, some also had low normalized T-cell clonal expansion. The 0.1-3.0 mg/kg partial responders had among the lowest clonal expansion.

This chain joins TRBV5-1 and TRBJ2-5; 11 bases are a match to TRBD2. The sample consisted of CD4+ or CD8+ T cells sorted from blood, taken in a trial of the OX40 agonist ivuxolimab. This TCR derives from an adult with an advanced solid tumor such as melanoma, head and neck, liver or kidney cancer. The CDR3 is CASSLDVSGGAETQYF. In DNA form, the CDR3 reads TGCGCCAGCAGCTTGGACGTTAGCGGGGGGGCCGAGACCCAGTACTTC.